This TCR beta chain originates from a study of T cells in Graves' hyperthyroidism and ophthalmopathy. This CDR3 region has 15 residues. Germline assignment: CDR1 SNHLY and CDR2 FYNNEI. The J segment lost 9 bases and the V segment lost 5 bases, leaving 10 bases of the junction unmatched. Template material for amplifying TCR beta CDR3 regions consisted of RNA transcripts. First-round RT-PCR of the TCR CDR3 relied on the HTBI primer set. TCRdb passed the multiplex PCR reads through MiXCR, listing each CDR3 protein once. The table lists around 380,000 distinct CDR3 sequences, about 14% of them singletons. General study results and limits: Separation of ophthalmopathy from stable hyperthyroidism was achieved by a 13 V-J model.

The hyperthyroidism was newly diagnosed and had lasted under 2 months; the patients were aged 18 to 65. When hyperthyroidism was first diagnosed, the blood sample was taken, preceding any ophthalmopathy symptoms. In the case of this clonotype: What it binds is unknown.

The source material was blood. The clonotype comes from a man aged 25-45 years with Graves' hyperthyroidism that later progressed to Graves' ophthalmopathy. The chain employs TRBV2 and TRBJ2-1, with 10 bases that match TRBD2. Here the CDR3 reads CASSPGTSEMVEQFF. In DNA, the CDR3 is TGTGCCAGCAGTCCCGGGACTAGCGAAATGGTTGAGCAGTTCTTC.